This T cell receptor beta chain comes out of a study of blood T cell repertoires in COVID-19. Study context: There were acute and convalescent COVID-19 samples, and they came from the United States, Italy and Spain. PBMCs, B-cell-depleted T cells, or T cells were the source of the cDNA or gDNA that made up the material.

How the authors handled the data: Using reference gene primer amplification, nucleated cell counts were estimated. Sequencing used immunoSEQ multiplex PCR; TCRdb keeps in-frame clones, though not all of them. From that table come the V and J calls and clone size; the DNA was used to work out D and trimming. This table has nearly 200,000 clones, about 80% appearing once. Trimming took off 8 bases at V and 4 bases at J, with 14 bases between the two ends. The CDR3 length is 13 residues. Per germline, CDR1 MNHEY and CDR2 SVGAGI. The chain employs TRBV6-5 and TRBJ1-1; D not resolved. The TCR originated in a human donor with acute or convalescent COVID-19. The donor label of this sample is uncertain. The sequenced sample was peripheral blood. The CDR3 bases are TGTGCCAGCTCCCGACGAGGTCCCACTGAAGCTTTCTTT. Protein product: CASSRRGPTEAFF.